These T cell receptor beta chains were read from a single sample in a study of early T cells in non-severe SARS-CoV-2 infection. MiXCR, applied by TCRdb to the 5' RACE reads, yields one record per CDR3 protein. The table has tens of thousands of distinct CDR3 sequences, around 8% seen once. The sample was whole blood, taken at baseline. These receptor sequences come from an adult who was a healthcare worker with PCR-confirmed SARS-CoV-2 infection or an uninfected control (not recorded which). Each CDR3 is given with its conserved first and last residue. A D gene is named only where the DNA matches it firmly. Size is stated for part of the rows, as once, few or many counts, or as a class when the clone is expanded.

cdr3_length d_call j_call clone_size v_call cdr3_nt cdr3_aa
17 NA TRBJ2-4 NA TRBV10-2 TGCGCCAGCAGTGATTGGGGCGGTGTTACGGCCAAAAACATTCAGTACTTC CASSDWGGVTAKNIQYF
15 TRBD1 TRBJ2-7 NA TRBV5-4 TGTGCCAGCAGCTTGACACAGGGGCGCACCTACGAGCAGTACTTC CASSLTQGRTYEQYF
18 TRBD2 TRBJ2-5 few TRBV24-1 TGTGCCACCAGTGTCCAACCGAGACTAGCGGGGCCACAAGAGACCCAGTACTTC CATSVQPRLAGPQETQYF
16 NA TRBJ2-1 NA TRBV18 TGTGCCACCACCCGGGAGGACAGGGCCACTTCCAATGAGCAGTTCTTC CATTREDRATSNEQFF
13 NA TRBJ2-5 many TRBV14 TGTGCCAGCAGCCCACGTTACCAAGAGACCCAGTACTTC CASSPRYQETQYF
16 NA TRBJ1-2 many TRBV4-1 TGCGCCAGCAGCCAAGTCCCCGAGGGGCGCATCTATGGCTACACCTTC CASSQVPEGRIYGYTF
18 NA TRBJ2-2 many TRBV4-1 TGCGCCAGCAGCCACGGACAAGACCACTCCCTGTCCACCGGGGAGCTGTTTTTT CASSHGQDHSLSTGELFF
13 NA TRBJ2-5 many TRBV6-6 TGTGCCAGCAGTTACCTGGGTAAAGAGACCCAGTACTTC CASSYLGKETQYF
14 NA TRBJ2-7 NA TRBV4-3 TGCGCCAGCAGCCTATTTAGGGGCTACTACGAGCAGTACTTC CASSLFRGYYEQYF
13 NA TRBJ2-5 many TRBV27 TGTGCCAGCAGTTTATGGGGCGAAGAGACCCAGTACTTC CASSLWGEETQYF
13 NA TRBJ2-7 NA TRBV5-5 TGTGCCAGCAGCTACAGGGTAGGGTACGAGCAGTACTTC CASSYRVGYEQYF
15 TRBD2 TRBJ2-3 many TRBV20-1 TGCAGTGCGGGGACTAGCGGGAGGGTGTGGGATACGCAGTATTTT CSAGTSGRVWDTQYF
13 NA TRBJ1-2 NA TRBV20-1 TGCAGTGGGGACGACAGGACAGACTATGGCTACACCTTC CSGDDRTDYGYTF
16 TRBD2 TRBJ2-7 NA TRBV29-1 TGCAGCGTTGAAAGCCCTCTAGCGGGAGAGGTCTACGAGCAGTACTTC CSVESPLAGEVYEQYF
15 TRBD2 TRBJ2-1 many TRBV7-3 TGTGCCAGCAGTCAGCGGGAGTGGGCGTACAATGAGCAGTTCTTC CASSQREWAYNEQFF
14 NA TRBJ2-3 few TRBV7-9 TGTGCCAGCAGCTCCCGGGACTCAACAGATACGCAGTATTTT CASSSRDSTDTQYF
14 TRBD1 TRBJ2-1 many TRBV7-2 TGTGCCAGCAGCCGCGACAGGGGATCGGGTGAGCAGTTCTTC CASSRDRGSGEQFF
15 TRBD1 TRBJ2-5 few TRBV15 TGTGCCACCAGCAGGGAGGGACAGGGTGGTGAGACCCAGTACTTC CATSREGQGGETQYF
15 TRBD2 TRBJ2-1 many TRBV20-1 TGCAGTGCCTTGATGGGACTACAAGACTACAATGAGCAGTTCTTC CSALMGLQDYNEQFF
15 NA TRBJ2-2 few TRBV25-1 TGTGCCAGCAGTTTCCGGGACTCCTACACCGGGGAGCTGTTTTTT CASSFRDSYTGELFF
16 NA TRBJ1-6 many TRBV27 TGTGCCAGCAGTTTGAGGCAGGACTCCCCTCTGACACCCCTCCACTTT CASSLRQDSPLTPLHF
16 NA TRBJ1-1 few TRBV28 TGTGCCAGCAGCCCCAGCTCGGGGCTTGCGAACACTGAAGCTTTCTTT CASSPSSGLANTEAFF
17 NA TRBJ2-7 many TRBV4-1 TGCGCCAGCAGCCAAGATCCGAGGGGCAACATTGTGGACGAGCAGTACTTC CASSQDPRGNIVDEQYF